Listed below are T cell receptor beta chains from one sample, sequenced in a study of blood T cell repertoires in COVID-19. Clones were sequenced by immunoSEQ multiplex PCR, and TCRdb holds only the in-frame ones, with some missing. The sample yields around 40,000 clones, around 86% seen once. Sequenced input: peripheral blood. These receptors were collected from a man aged 55 to 69 with active COVID-19. The CDR3 runs from the conserved cysteine through the conserved F or W. A D gene is named only where the DNA matches it firmly. For some rows the clone size is stated as once, few or many, or as a class when expanded; others skip it.

d_gene	v_gene	abundance	j_gene	CDR3aa	CDR3nt
TRBD1	TRBV6-5	-	TRBJ1-2	CASSGGQENYGYTF	TGTGCCAGCAGCGGGGGACAGGAGAACTATGGCTACACCTTC
-	TRBV2	-	TRBJ2-7	CASSGIVGPDEQYF	TGTGCCAGCAGTGGTATCGTGGGGCCCGACGAGCAGTACTTC
-	TRBV6-5	-	TRBJ2-7	CASGASFEQYF	TGTGCCTCAGGGGCGTCTTTTGAGCAGTACTTC
-	TRBV3-1/TRBV3-2	-	TRBJ2-7	CASSPQGLSSYEQYF	TGTGCCAGCAGCCCTCAGGGTCTTAGCTCCTACGAGCAGTACTTC
TRBD2	TRBV5-1	-	TRBJ2-7	CASSLSDGRSYEQYF	TGCGCCAGCAGCTTGTCAGACGGGAGGTCGTACGAGCAGTACTTC
TRBD1	TRBV4-2	-	TRBJ2-1	CASSQGILGQGAISYNEQFF	TGTGCCAGCAGCCAAGGGATTCTGGGACAGGGGGCAATCTCCTACAATGAGCAGTTCTTC
TRBD1	TRBV10-3	-	TRBJ2-7	CAISTGTGVEQYF	TGTGCCATCAGCACCGGGACAGGGGTCGAGCAGTACTTC
TRBD1	TRBV2	once	TRBJ1-6	CASSEPRQGQNSPLHF	TGTGCCAGCAGTGAACCACGACAGGGTCAAAATTCACCCCTCCACTTT
-	TRBV4-3	-	TRBJ2-7	CASSLWRGAYEQYF	TGCGCCAGCAGCCTCTGGCGCGGCGCGTACGAGCAGTACTTC
TRBD2	TRBV12-5	-	TRBJ2-1	CASGLALVTSGAHNEQFF	TGTGCTAGTGGTTTGGCCCTCGTGACTAGCGGCGCCCACAATGAGCAGTTCTTC
-	TRBV7-2	-	TRBJ2-1	CASSPPERYNEQFF	TGTGCCAGCAGCCCTCCTGAGCGGTACAATGAGCAGTTCTTC
TRBD1	TRBV7-3	-	TRBJ1-2	CASSLTQGVGYTF	TGTGCCAGCAGCTTAACCCAGGGGGTTGGCTACACCTTC
-	TRBV5-6	-	TRBJ1-1	CASSFPNTEAFF	TGTGCCAGCAGCTTTCCAAACACTGAAGCTTTCTTT
-	TRBV28	-	TRBJ2-3	CASSITSTDTQYF	TGTGCCAGCAGTATAACTAGCACAGATACGCAGTATTTT
TRBD2	TRBV11-3	-	TRBJ2-2	CASSLDWTGGHTGELFF	TGTGCCAGCAGCTTAGATTGGACGGGAGGGCACACCGGGGAGCTGTTTTTT
-	TRBV9	-	TRBJ2-7	CASSLTPTYEQYF	TGTGCCAGCAGCTTAACACCCACCTACGAGCAGTACTTC
TRBD1	TRBV27	once	TRBJ1-2	CASRGTGYNYGYTF	TGTGCCAGCAGAGGGACAGGGTACAACTATGGCTACACCTTC
-	TRBV4-3	-	TRBJ2-2	CASSHNRLNGELFF	TGCGCCAGCAGCCATAATCGGTTGAACGGGGAGCTGTTTTTT